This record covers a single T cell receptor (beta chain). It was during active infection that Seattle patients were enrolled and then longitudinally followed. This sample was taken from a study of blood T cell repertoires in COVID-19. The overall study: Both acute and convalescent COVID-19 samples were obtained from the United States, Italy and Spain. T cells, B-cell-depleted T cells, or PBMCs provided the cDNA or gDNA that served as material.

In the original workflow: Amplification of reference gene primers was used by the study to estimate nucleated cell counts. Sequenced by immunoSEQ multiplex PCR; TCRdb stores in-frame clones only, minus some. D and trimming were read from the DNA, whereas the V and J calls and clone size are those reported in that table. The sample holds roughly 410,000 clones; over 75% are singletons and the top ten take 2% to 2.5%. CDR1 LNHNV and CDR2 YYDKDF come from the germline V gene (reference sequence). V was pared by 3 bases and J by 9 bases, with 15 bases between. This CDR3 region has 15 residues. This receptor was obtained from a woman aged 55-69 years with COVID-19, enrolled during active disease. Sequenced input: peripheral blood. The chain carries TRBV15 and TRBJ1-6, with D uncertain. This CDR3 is CATSSLRGIGSPLHF. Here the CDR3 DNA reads TGTGCCACCAGCAGTCTGCGGGGAATTGGTTCACCCCTCCACTTT.